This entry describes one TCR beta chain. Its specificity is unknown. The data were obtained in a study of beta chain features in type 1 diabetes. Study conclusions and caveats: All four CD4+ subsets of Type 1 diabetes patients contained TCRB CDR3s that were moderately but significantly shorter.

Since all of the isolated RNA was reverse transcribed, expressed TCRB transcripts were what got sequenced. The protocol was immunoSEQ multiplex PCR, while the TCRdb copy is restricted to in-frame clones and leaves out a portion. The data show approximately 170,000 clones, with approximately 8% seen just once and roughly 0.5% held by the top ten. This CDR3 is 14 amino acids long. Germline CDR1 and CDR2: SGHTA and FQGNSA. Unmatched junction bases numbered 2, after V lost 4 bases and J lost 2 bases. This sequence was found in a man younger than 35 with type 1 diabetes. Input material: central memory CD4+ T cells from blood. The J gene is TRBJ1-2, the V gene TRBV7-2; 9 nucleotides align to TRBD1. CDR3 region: CASSSDRGNYGYTF. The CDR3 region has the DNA TGTGCCAGCAGCTCGGACAGGGGAAACTATGGCTACACCTTC.